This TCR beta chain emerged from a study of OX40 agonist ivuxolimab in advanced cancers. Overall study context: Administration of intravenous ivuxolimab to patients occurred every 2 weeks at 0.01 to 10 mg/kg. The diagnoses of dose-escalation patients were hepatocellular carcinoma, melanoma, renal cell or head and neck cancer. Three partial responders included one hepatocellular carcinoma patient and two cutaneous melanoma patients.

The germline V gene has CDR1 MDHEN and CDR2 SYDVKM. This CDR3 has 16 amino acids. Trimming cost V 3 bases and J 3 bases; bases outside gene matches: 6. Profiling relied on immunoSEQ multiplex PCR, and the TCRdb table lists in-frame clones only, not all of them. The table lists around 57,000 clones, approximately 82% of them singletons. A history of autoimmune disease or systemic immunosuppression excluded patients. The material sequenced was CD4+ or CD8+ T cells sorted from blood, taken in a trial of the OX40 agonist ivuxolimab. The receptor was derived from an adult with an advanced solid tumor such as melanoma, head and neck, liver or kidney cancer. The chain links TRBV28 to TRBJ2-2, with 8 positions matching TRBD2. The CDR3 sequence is CASSFSGGPDTGELFF. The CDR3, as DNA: TGTGCCAGCAGTTTTTCGGGAGGGCCCGACACCGGGGAGCTGTTTTTT.